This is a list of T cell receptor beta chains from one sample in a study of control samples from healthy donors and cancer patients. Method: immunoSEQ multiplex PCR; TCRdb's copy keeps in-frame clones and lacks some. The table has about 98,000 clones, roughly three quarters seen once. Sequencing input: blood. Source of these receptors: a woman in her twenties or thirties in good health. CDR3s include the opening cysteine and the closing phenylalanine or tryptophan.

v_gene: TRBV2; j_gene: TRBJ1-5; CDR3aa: CASSEDRPVGNQPQHF
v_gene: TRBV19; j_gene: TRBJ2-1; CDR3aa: CASSTPRGMIQYNEQFF
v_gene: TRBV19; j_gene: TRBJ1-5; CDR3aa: CASSIGPGPQPQHF
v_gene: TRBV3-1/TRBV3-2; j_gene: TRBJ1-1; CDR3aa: CASSQDWGRNTEAFF
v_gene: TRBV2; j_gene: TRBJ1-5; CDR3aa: CASSEFGTRSYQPQHF
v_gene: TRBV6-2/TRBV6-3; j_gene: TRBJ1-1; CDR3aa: CASSLTTGGPNTEAFF
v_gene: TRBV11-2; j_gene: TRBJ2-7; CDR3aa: CASSLDPGGGLYEQYF
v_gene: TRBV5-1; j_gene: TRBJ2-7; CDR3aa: CASSLVSGFDEQYF
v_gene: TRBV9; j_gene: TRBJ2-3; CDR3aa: CASSDLVSTDTQYF
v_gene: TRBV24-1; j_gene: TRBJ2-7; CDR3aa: CATSAGSGGAENEQYF
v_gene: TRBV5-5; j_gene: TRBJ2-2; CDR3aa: CASSSGQGLTGELFF
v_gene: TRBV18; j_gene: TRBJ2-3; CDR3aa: CASRVSGGDTQYF
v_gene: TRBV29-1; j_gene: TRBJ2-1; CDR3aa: CSVEDGQGNEQFF
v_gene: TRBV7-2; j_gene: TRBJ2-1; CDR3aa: CASSSQGGGYEQFF
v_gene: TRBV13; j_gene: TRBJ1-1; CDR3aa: CASSFSDRGTEAFF
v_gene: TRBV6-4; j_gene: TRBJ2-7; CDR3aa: CASSPRIGTSSYEQYF
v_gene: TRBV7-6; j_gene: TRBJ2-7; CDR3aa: CASSLGTGNYEQYF
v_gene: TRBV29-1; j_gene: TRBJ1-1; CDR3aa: CSVEKGGTEAFF
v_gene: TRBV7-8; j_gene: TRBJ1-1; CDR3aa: CASSLGGTGGEAFF
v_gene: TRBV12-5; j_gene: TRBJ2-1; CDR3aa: CASGLTIAVYNEQFF
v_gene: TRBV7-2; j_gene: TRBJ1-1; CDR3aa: CASSSDYTEAFF
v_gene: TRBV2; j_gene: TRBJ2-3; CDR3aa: CASRKGGITDTQYF